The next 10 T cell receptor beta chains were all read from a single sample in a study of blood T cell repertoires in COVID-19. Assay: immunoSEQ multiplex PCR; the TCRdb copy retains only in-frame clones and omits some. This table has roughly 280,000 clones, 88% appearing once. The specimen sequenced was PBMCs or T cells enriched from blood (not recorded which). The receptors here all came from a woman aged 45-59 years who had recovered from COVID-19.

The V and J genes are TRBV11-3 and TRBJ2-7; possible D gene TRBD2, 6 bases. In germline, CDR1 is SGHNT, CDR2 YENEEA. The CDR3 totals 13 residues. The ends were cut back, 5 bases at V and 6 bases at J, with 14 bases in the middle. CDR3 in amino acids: CASSPGLAGEQYF. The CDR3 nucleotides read TGTGCCAGCAGCCCGGGACTTGCGGGCGAGCAGTACTTC.

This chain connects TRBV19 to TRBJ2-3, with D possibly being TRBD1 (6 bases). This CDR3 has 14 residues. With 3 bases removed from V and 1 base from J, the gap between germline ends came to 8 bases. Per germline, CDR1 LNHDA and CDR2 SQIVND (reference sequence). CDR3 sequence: CASSIPGGTDTQYF. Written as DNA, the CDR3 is TGTGCCAGTAGTATCCCAGGGGGCACAGATACGCAGTATTTT.

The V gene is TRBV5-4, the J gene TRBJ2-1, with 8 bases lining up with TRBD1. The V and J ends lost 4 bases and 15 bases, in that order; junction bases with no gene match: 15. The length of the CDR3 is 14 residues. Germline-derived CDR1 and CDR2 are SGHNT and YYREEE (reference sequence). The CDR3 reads CASSIFDRGSEVFF. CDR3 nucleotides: TGTGCCAGCAGCATTTTCGACAGGGGCAGTGAGGTGTTCTTC.

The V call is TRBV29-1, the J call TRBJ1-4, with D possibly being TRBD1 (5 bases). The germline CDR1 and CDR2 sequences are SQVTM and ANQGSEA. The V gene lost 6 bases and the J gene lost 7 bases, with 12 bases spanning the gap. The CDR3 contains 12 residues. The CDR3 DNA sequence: TGCAGCGTGTACTTTGGGGCTGAAAAACTGTTTTTT. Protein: CSVYFGAEKLFF.

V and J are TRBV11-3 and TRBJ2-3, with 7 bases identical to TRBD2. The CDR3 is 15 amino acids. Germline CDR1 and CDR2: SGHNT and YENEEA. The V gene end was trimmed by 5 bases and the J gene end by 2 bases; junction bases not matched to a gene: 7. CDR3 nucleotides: TGTGCCAGCAGCGGTAGCGGGTTATTCACAGATACGCAGTATTTT. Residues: CASSGSGLFTDTQYF. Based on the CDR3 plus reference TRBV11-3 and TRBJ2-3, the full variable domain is EAGVVQSPRYKIIEKKQPVAFWCNPISGHNTLYWYLQNLGQGPELLIRYENEEAVDDSQLPKDRFSAERLKGVDSTLKIQPAELGDSAVYLCASSGSGLFTDTQYFGPGTRLTVL.

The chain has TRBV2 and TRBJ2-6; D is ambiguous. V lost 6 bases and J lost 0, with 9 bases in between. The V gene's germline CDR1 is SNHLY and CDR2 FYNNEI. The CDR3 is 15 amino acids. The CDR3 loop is CASSPDISGANVLTF. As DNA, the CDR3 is TGTGCCAGCAGCCCCGACATCTCTGGGGCCAACGTCCTGACTTTC.

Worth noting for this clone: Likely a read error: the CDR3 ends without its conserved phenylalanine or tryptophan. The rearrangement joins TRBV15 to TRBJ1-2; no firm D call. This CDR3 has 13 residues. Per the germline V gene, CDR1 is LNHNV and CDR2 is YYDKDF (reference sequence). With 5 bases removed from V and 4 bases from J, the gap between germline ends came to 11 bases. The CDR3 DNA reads TGTGCCACCAGCCCCGACAAAACCTATGGCTACACCCTC. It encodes CATSPDKTYGYTL.

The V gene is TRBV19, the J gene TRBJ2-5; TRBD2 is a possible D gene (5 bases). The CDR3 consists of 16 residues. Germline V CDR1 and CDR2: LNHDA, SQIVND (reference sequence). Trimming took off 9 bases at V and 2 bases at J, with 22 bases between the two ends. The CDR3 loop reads CASMSFPPRGQETQYF. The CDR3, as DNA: TGTGCCAGCATGTCCTTTCCCCCTCGGGGTCAAGAGACCCAGTACTTC.

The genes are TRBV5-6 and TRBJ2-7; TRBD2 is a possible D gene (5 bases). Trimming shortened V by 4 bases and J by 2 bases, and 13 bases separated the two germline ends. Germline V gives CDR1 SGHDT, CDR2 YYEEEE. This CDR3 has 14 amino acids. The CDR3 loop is CASSLLRAPYEQYF. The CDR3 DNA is TGTGCCAGCAGCCTCTTGAGGGCCCCCTACGAGCAGTACTTC. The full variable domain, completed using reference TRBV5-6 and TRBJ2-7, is DAGVTQSPTHLIKTRGQQVTLRCSPKSGHDTVSWYQQALGQGPQFIFQYYEEEERQRGNFPDRFSGHQFPNYSSELNVNALLLGDSALYLCASSLLRAPYEQYFGPGTRLTVT.

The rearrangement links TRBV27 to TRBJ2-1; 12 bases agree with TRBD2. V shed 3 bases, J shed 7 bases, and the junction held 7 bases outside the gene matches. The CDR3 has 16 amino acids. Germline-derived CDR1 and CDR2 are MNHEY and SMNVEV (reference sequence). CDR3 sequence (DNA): TGTGCCAGCAGTTTGATACTAGCGGGAGGATTGAATGAGCAGTTCTTC. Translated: CASSLILAGGLNEQFF.